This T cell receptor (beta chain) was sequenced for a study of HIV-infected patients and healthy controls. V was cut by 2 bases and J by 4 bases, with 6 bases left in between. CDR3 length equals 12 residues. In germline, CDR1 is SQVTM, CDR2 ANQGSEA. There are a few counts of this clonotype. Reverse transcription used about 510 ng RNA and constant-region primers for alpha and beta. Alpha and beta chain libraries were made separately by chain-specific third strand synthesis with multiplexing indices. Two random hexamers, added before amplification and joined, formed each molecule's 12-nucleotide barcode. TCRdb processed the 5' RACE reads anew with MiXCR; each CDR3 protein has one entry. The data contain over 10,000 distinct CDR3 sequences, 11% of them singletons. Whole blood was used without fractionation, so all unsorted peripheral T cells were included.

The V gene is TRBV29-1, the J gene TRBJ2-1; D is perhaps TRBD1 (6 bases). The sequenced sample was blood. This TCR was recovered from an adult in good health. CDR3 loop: CSVEQGYNEQFF. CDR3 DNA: TGCAGCGTTGAACAGGGGTACAATGAGCAGTTCTTC.